This T cell receptor beta chain originates from a study of T cell responses to AZD1222 COVID-19 vaccine. Produced via immunoSEQ multiplex PCR; TCRdb's table is partial and in-frame only. The sample includes around 160,000 clones, about 81% seen only once; the top ten take about 4%. This clone was detected only once. The source of this sequence is an adult in good health. The material sequenced was peripheral blood, taken on day 0 of MenACWY control vaccination.

The CDR3 DNA sequence: TGCGCCAGCAGACTGGGACTAGCCGGCACAGATACGCAGTATTTT. It is translated as CASRLGLAGTDTQYF. The chain employs TRBV4-1 and TRBJ2-3, with 9 positions matching TRBD2. The CDR3 extends over 15 amino acids. The germline V gene has CDR1 MGHRA and CDR2 YSYEKL. V trimming: 6 bases; J trimming: 1 base; junction bases outside the gene matches: 5.